This T cell receptor (beta chain) was captured by sequencing in a study of T cells after yellow fever vaccination. In this sample, this clonotype turned up a few times. Antigen specificity is unknown. Broader study findings: Clonotypes appearing in both CD4 and CD8 compartments existed, and their share was small. The study re-detected most primary-vaccination clones after the booster (about 96% CD4, approximately 87% CD8). When the response was secondary, it was weaker but reached its peak faster, day 5 versus 15.

A universal primer site and UMIs were added as TCR cDNA was made by 5'RACE template switching. Via MiXCR, TCRdb re-called the 5' RACE reads, giving one row per CDR3 protein. The data hold under 550,000 distinct CDR3 sequences, with just over 20% observed a single time. V was pared by 3 bases and J by 5 bases, with 4 bases between. CDR1 and CDR2 (germline): LNHDA, SQIVND (reference sequence). The CDR3 runs 11 residues. The clonotype was recovered from a man aged 18 to 30 who received the YFV17D yellow fever vaccine. V is TRBV19 and J is TRBJ1-1; D is undetermined. This specimen consisted of PBMCs, obtained 20 to 25 days after the first yellow fever vaccination. The CDR3 reads CASSMGTEAFF. CDR3 bases: TGTGCCAGTAGTATGGGGACTGAAGCTTTCTTT.